The clone carrying this T cell receptor beta chain has more than one count but fewer than ten. Its antigen remains unknown. This sample is part of a study of response to subunit inactivated influenza vaccine. Study results and limitations: The authors suggested that every seasonal influenza vaccination recruits few new T cells.

From the RT-PCR reads, TCRdb called clonotypes with MiXCR, one entry per CDR3 protein. The repertoire has under 200,000 distinct CDR3 sequences, around 9.9% of them found once; the top ten carry about an eighth. Germline CDR1 SGHRS, CDR2 YFSETQ. The CDR3 is 13 amino acids. Between the trimmed V and J ends, which lost 1 base and 0 bases, there was a span of 4 bases. The receptor was isolated from a man aged 50 to 60 who received an inactivated influenza vaccine. The chain couples TRBV5-1 to TRBJ1-2; the D is unclear. This specimen was non-naive T cells sorted from PBMCs, taken about 40 days after vaccination. The CDR3 bases are TGCGCCAGCAGCTTGTCGGCTAACTATGGCTACACCTTC. It yields the protein CASSLSANYGYTF.